Sequencing of this T cell receptor beta chain was carried out in a study of cytomegalovirus exposure and HLA in healthy donors. The PCR contained 60 Vbeta and 13 Jbeta primers. Profiling relied on immunoSEQ multiplex PCR, and the TCRdb table lists in-frame clones only, not all of them. The sample carries 210,000 or so clones, 70% to 90% recorded once. The TCR comes from a girl aged 2 to 10 in good health and CMV-seronegative. The sample consisted of PBMCs.

The CDR3 here is CASSLVLAGGRNTQYF. The CDR3 nucleotides read TGTGCCAGCAGCTTAGTACTAGCGGGGGGCCGAAATACGCAGTATTTT. This rearrangement joins TRBV11-3 to TRBJ2-3, with 12 bases fitting TRBD2. CDR1 and CDR2 (germline): SGHNT, YENEEA. After removal of 1 base from V and 7 bases from J, the junction contained 6 bases not matched to a gene. The CDR3 is 16 residues long.